The T cell receptor beta chain described here comes from a study of cytomegalovirus exposure and HLA in healthy donors. The study ran its PCR with 60 Vbeta and 13 Jbeta primers. Clones were sequenced by immunoSEQ multiplex PCR, and TCRdb holds only the in-frame ones, with some missing. The table includes some 120,000 clones, around 86% detected once. V lost 8 bases, J lost 8 bases, and 10 bases stayed unmatched. This CDR3 contains 14 residues. Germline V gives CDR1 LNHDA, CDR2 SQIVND (reference sequence). The chain uses TRBV19 and TRBJ1-2, with 11 positions matching TRBD1. This TCR came from a woman aged 40 to 50 in good health and CMV-seronegative. Sequenced sample: PBMCs. The CDR3 protein is CASRTGGASWGYTF. CDR3 coding DNA: TGTGCCAGTCGGACAGGGGGCGCGTCTTGGGGCTACACCTTC.